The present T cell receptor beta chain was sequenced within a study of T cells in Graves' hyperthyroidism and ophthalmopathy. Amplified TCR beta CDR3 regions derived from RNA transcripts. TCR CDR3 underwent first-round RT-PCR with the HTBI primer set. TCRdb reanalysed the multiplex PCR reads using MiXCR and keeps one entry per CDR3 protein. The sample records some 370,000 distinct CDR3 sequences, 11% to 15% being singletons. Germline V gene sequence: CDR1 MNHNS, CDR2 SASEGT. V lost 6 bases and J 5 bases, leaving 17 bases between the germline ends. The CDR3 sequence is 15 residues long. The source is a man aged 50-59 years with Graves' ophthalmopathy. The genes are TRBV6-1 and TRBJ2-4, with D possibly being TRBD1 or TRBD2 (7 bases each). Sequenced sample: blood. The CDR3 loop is CASRATTGRENIQYF. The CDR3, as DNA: TGTGCCAGCAGAGCTACGACAGGGAGGGAAAACATTCAGTACTTC.